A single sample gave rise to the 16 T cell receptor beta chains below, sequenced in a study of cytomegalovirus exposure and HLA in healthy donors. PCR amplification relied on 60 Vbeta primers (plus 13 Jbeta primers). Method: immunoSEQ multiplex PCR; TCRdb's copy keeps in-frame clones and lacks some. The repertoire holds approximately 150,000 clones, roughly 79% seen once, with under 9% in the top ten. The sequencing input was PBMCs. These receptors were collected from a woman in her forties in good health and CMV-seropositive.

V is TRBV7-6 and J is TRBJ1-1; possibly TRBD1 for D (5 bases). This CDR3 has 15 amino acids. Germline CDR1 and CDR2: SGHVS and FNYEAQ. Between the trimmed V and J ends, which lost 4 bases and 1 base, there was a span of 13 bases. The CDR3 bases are TGTGCCAGCAGCTCCATTGGGGGGAGGAACACTGAAGCTTTCTTT. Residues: CASSSIGGRNTEAFF.

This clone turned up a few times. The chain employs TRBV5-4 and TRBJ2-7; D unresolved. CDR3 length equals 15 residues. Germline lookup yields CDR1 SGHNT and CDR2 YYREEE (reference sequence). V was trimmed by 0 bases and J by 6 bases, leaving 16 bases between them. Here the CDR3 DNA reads TGTGCCAGCAGCTTGGTGGGTGAGCCTAGTGCCGAGCAGTACTTC. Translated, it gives CASSLVGEPSAEQYF.

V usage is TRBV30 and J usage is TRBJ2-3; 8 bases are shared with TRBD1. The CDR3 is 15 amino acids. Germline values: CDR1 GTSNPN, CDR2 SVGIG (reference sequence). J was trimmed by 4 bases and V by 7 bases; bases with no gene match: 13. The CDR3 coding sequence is TGTGCCTACTCACTTGGGCAGGGGGCCGCAGATACGCAGTATTTT. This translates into CAYSLGQGAADTQYF. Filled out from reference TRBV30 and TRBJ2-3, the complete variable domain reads SQTIHQWPATLVQPVGSPLSLECTVEGTSNPNLYWYRQAAGRGLQLLFYSVGIGQISSEVPQNLSASRPQDRQFILSSKKLLLSDSGFYLCAYSLGQGAADTQYFGPGTRLTVL.

The CDR3, as DNA: TGTGCCAGCAGCAAGGGGATGGGGGCACCATGGGATTCACCCCTCCACTTT. Amino acids: CASSKGMGAPWDSPLHF. This chain links TRBV7-8 with TRBJ1-6; maybe TRBD1 (6 bases). Germline V gives CDR1 SGHVS, CDR2 FQNEAQ. The CDR3 covers 17 residues. Deletions cut 5 bases from V and 8 bases from J, with 22 bases between.

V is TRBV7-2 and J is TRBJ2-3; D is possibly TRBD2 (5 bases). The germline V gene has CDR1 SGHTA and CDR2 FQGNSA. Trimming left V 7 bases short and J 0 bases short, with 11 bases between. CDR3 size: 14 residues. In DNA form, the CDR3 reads TGTGCCAGCAAGGAGGACCTTAGCACAGATACGCAGTATTTT. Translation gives CASKEDLSTDTQYF.

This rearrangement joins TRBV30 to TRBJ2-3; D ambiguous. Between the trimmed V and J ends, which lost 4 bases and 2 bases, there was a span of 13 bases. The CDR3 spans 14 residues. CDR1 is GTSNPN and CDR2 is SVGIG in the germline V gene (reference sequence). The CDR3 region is CAWTSLSLTDTQYF. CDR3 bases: TGTGCCTGGACCTCCCTAAGCCTCACAGATACGCAGTATTTT.

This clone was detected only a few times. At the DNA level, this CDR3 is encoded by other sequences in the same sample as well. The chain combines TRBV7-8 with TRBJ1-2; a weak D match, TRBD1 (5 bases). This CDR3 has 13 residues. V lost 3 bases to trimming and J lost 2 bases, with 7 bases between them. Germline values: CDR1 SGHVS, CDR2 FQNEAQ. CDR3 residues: CASSLGGNYGYTF. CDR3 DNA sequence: TGTGCCAGCAGCTTGGGGGGAAACTATGGCTACACCTTC.

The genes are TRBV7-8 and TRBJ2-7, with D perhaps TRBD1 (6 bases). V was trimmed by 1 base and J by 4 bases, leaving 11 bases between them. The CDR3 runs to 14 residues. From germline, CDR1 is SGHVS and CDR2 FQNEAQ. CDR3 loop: CASSLVRGSYEQYF. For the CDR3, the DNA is TGTGCCAGCAGCTTAGTCAGGGGCTCGTACGAGCAGTACTTC.

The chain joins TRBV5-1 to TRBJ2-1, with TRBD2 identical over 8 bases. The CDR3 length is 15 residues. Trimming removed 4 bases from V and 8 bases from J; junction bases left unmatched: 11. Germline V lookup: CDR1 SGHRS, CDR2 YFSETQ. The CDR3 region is CASSPGGGGRYEQFF. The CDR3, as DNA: TGCGCCAGCAGCCCGGGGGGCGGGGGGCGGTATGAGCAGTTCTTC.

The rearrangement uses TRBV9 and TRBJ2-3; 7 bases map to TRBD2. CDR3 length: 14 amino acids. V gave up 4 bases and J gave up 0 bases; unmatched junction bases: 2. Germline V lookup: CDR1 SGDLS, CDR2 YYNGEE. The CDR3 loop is CASSPRGSTDTQYF. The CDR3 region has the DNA TGTGCCAGCAGCCCGCGGGGGAGCACAGATACGCAGTATTTT.

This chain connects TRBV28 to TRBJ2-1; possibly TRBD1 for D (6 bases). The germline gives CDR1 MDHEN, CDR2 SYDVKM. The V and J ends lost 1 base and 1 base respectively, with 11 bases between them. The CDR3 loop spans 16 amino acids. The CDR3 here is CASSLFLGASYNEQFF. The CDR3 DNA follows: TGTGCCAGCAGTTTATTTCTGGGGGCTTCCTACAATGAGCAGTTCTTC.

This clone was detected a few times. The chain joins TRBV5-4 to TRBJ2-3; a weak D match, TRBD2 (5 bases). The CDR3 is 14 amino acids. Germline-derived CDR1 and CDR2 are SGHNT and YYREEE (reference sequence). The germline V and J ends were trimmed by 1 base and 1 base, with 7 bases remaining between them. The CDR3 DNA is TGTGCCAGCAGCTTGTGGCGGGGCACAGATACGCAGTATTTT. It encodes CASSLWRGTDTQYF. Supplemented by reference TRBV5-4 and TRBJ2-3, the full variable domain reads ETGVTQSPTHLIKTRGQQVTLRCSSQSGHNTVSWYQQALGQGPQFIFQYYREEENGRGNFPPRFSGLQFPNYSSELNVNALELDDSALYLCASSLWRGTDTQYFGPGTRLTVL.

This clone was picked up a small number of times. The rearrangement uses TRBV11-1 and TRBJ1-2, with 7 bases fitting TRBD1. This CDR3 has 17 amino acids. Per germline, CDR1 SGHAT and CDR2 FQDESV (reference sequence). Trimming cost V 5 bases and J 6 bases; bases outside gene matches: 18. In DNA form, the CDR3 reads TGTGCCAGCAGCCTGACCCCGACAGGGCAAGGGGGAAATGGCTACACCTTC. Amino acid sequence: CASSLTPTGQGGNGYTF.

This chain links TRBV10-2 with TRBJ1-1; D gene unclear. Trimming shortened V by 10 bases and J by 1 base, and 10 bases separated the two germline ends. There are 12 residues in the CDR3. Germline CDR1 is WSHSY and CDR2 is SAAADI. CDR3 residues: CATLRQNTEAFF. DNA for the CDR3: TGCGCCACACTCCGACAGAACACTGAAGCTTTCTTT.

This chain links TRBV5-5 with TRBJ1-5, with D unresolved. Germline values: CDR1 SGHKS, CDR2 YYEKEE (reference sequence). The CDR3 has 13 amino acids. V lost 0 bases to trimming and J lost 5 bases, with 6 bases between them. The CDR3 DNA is TGTGCCAGCAGCTTGGGTGGAGATCAGCCCCAGCATTTT. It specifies CASSLGGDQPQHF. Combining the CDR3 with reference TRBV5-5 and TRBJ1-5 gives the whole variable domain DAGVTQSPTHLIKTRGQQVTLRCSPISGHKSVSWYQQVLGQGPQFIFQYYEKEERGRGNFPDRFSARQFPNYSSELNVNALLLGDSALYLCASSLGGDQPQHFGDGTRLSIL.

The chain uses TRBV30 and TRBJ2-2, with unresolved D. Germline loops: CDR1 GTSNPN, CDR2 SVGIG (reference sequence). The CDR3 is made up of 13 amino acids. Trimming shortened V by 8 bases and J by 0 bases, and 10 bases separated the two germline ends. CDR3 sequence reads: CARGRSNTGELFF. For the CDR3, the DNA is TGTGCCCGAGGTAGATCGAACACCGGGGAGCTGTTTTTT.